The TCR beta chain described here comes from a study of OX40 agonist ivuxolimab in advanced cancers. Study details: Those treated in dose escalation had hepatocellular carcinoma, melanoma, renal cell cancer or head and neck cancer.

Study observations and caveats: CD8+ T cells averaged more expanded clones than CD4+. Researchers did not establish what antigens the expanded peripheral T cells target.

Sequencing used immunoSEQ multiplex PCR; TCRdb keeps in-frame clones, though not all of them. The sample records 15,000 to 20,000 clones, roughly 88% being singletons. Comment on this clone: Its matching antigen is unknown.

Germline V gene sequence: CDR1 MDHEN, CDR2 SYDVKM. The V gene lost 5 bases and the J gene lost 4 bases, with 20 bases spanning the gap. The CDR3 runs to 16 residues. With baseline, cycle 4 day 1, and cycle 7 day 1 as timepoints, blood was sampled. The V gene is TRBV28, the J gene TRBJ1-1, with D perhaps matching TRBD1 (5 bases). The sample here was CD4+ or CD8+ T cells sorted from blood, taken in a trial of the OX40 agonist ivuxolimab. This receptor was obtained from an adult with an advanced solid tumor such as melanoma, head and neck, liver or kidney cancer. CDR3: CASSLHDRSKGTEAFF. The CDR3 DNA sequence: TGTGCCAGCAGTCTCCATGACAGATCCAAAGGCACTGAAGCTTTCTTT.